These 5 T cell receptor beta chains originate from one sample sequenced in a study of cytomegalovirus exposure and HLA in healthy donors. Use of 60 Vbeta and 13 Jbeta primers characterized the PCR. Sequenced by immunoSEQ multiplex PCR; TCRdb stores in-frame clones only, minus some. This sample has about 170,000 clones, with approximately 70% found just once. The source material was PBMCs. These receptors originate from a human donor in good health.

This chain's CDR3 is CASSLWSGFYNEQFF. The DNA for the CDR3 is TGTGCCAGCAGTTTGTGGTCGGGGTTCTACAATGAGCAGTTCTTC. The V gene is TRBV27, the J gene TRBJ2-1; the D gene is possibly TRBD2 (5 bases). The germline gives CDR1 MNHEY, CDR2 SMNVEV (reference sequence). V shed 3 bases and J shed 3 bases, with 12 bases lying between them. This CDR3 contains 15 residues.

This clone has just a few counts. CDR3 sequence reads: CASSPGRGGDYGYTF. CDR3 DNA sequence: TGTGCCAGCAGCCCCGGACGGGGAGGGGACTATGGCTACACCTTC. This chain joins TRBV5-8 and TRBJ1-2; D possibly corresponds to TRBD1 (5 bases). There are 15 residues in the CDR3. Per germline, CDR1 SGHTS and CDR2 YDEGEE. V was cut by 4 bases and J by 3 bases, with 16 bases left in between.

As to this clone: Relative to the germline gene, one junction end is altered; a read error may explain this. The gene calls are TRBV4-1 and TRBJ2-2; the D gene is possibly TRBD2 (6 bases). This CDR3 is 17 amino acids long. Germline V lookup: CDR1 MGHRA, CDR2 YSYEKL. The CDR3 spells CASSQDLTGVNTGGLFF. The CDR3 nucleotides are TGCGCCAGCAGCCAAGATCTGACGGGGGTGAACACCGGGGGGCTGTTTTTT.

The CDR3 spells CSVAGAGANVLTF. The DNA of the CDR3 is TGCAGCGTTGCCGGGGCTGGGGCCAACGTCCTGACTTTC. This chain connects TRBV29-1 to TRBJ2-6; TRBD2 is a possible D gene (5 bases). Germline lookup yields CDR1 SQVTM and CDR2 ANQGSEA. This CDR3 region has 13 residues. V lost 4 bases and J 2 bases, leaving 6 bases between the germline ends.

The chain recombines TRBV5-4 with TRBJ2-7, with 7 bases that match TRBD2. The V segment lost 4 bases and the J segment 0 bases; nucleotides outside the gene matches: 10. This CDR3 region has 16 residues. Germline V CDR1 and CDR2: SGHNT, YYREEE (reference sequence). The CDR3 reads CASSPSGGSSSYEQYF. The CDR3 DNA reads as TGTGCCAGCAGCCCCTCCGGGGGGTCCAGCTCCTACGAGCAGTACTTC.